One T cell receptor beta chain is described in this entry. Its antigen is unidentified. The data originate from a study of T-cell reconstitution after alpha-beta-depleted transplantation in children. The study, taken as a whole, reports: Alpha-beta T cells about two months after transplant reportedly derived from several hundred expanded graft clones. Surviving recipient cells, namely T cells and thymic progenitors, were the source of high day-60 TCRbeta diversity in some patients. Newly generated T cells supplied most T-cell counts and diversity one year post-transplant.

TCRbeta library preparation incorporated unique molecular identifiers. MiXCR, run by TCRdb on the PCR reads, gives a single entry per CDR3 protein. The table lists 400,000 to 450,000 distinct CDR3 sequences, approximately 41% of them singletons. The sample here was PBMCs, taken before TCRalphabeta/CD19-depleted stem cell transplant. The receptor comes from a girl aged 2-10 years with aplastic anemia, due to receive a stem cell transplant.

The CDR3 DNA reads as TGCAGTGCTCACCCTGGGGGGGACAATGAGCAGTTCTTC. Its protein is CSAHPGGDNEQFF. The chain couples TRBV20-1 to TRBJ2-1; 7 bases match TRBD2. With V trimmed by 5 bases and J by 5 bases, 6 bases remained unmatched. The germline V gene has CDR1 DFQATT and CDR2 SNEGSKA (reference sequence). The CDR3 runs 13 residues.